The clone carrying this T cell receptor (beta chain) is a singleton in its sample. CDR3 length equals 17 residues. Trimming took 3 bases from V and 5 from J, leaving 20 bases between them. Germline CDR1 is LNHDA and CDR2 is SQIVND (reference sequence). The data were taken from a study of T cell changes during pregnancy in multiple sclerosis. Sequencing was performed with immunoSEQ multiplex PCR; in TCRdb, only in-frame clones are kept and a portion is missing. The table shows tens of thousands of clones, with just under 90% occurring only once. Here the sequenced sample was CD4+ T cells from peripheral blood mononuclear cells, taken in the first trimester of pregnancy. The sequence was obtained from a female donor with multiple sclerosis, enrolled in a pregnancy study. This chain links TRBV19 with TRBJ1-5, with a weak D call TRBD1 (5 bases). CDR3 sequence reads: CASSIRGTFATHQPQHF. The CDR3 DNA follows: TGTGCCAGTAGTATTAGGGGTACGTTCGCCACGCATCAGCCCCAGCATTTT. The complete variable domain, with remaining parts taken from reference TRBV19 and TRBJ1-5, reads DGGITQSPKYLFRKEGQNVTLSCEQNLNHDAMYWYRQDPGQGLRLIYYSQIVNDFQKGDIAEGYSVSREKKESFPLTVTSAQKNPTAFYLCASSIRGTFATHQPQHFGDGTRLSIL.